This TCR beta chain derives from a study of spatial heterogeneity in lung cancer. Time point denoted: sample taken at primary tumor resection. The authors sequenced whole RNA from tumor, nontumor lung or frozen PBMC without sorting. Relative to its sample, this clonotype is medium-sized. This beta chain appears as a stray read in a library generated for alpha chains; its size is not informative. TCRdb used MiXCR to reprocess the 5' RACE reads, holding one entry per CDR3 protein. The table shows some 11,000 distinct CDR3 sequences, with around 3.9% occurring only once. Germline CDR1 and CDR2: MNHEY and SVGAGI. The CDR3 extends over 15 amino acids. V shed 3 bases and J shed 8 bases, with 19 bases lying between them.

The clonotype comes from a male donor with early-stage non-small cell lung cancer. This chain connects TRBV6-5 to TRBJ1-2; TRBD1 might be the D (6 bases). Here the sequenced sample was normal lung tissue next to the tumor, taken at surgery. DNA for the CDR3: TGTGCCAGCAGTTATTCCCCAGGGGTAAACTGGGGCTACACCTTC. Translating gives CASSYSPGVNWGYTF.